This record looks at one T cell receptor beta chain sequence and its context. What it binds is unknown. This entry belongs to a study of cytomegalovirus exposure and HLA in healthy donors. Each of the donors was a healthy bone marrow donor. The PCR used 60 Vbeta and 13 Jbeta primers. Generated by immunoSEQ multiplex PCR, the TCRdb table keeps only in-frame clones and is missing some. The sample features fewer than 250,000 clones, with approximately 0.98% in its top ten. The V segment lost 4 bases and the J segment 4 bases; nucleotides outside the gene matches: 13. Germline CDR1 MGHDK, CDR2 SYGVNS. This CDR3 comprises 16 residues. Whole-study findings and limits: Some TCR beta chains (roughly 160 of them) were listed as cytomegalovirus-associated.

The receptor was derived from a woman aged 25 to 39 in good health and CMV-seropositive. This chain connects TRBV25-1 to TRBJ2-7; TRBD1 aligns across 7 bases. The sample comprised PBMCs. CDR3 sequence (DNA): TGTGCCAGCAGTGGCACCAACAGGGGCCGCGGGTACGAGCAGTACTTC. Amino acid sequence: CASSGTNRGRGYEQYF.